This T cell receptor beta chain appears in the sequencing data of a study of blood T cells in healthy people across ages. A second PCR, run for roughly 7 to 12 cycles, used a sample-barcoded 5' primer plus a J-beta primer mix. TCRdb analysed the 5' RACE reads with MiXCR anew, one entry per CDR3 protein. This table has some 1.6 million distinct CDR3 sequences, roughly 30% appearing once. No fewer than 6 micrograms of total RNA were isolated from every sample. This clonotype occurred many times. Germline V gene lookup returns CDR1 DFQATT and CDR2 SNEGSKA (reference sequence). The CDR3 is 14 amino acids. Trimming removed 2 bases at V and 2 bases at J, with 13 bases between.

Sequenced material: blood. This chain uses TRBV20-1 with TRBJ2-7, with D perhaps TRBD1 (5 bases). The source of this sequence is a woman aged 25 to 39 in good health. This CDR3 reads CSARSARVTYEQYF. CDR3 bases: TGCAGTGCTAGATCGGCCAGGGTAACCTACGAGCAGTACTTC.